This T cell receptor (beta chain) was documented in a study of T cells in Graves' hyperthyroidism and ophthalmopathy. TCR beta CDR3 sequences were amplified from RNA transcripts. Carried out on the TCR CDR3, a first-round RT-PCR used the HTBI primer set. TCRdb re-analysed the multiplex PCR reads in MiXCR, keeping a single row per CDR3 protein. Of hundreds of thousands of distinct CDR3 sequences detected, over 12% appear once; the ten largest clones hold about 13%. This clonotype occurred many times. The PBMCs were taken from around 9 ml of fresh peripheral blood. Trimming removed 2 bases at V and 6 bases at J, with 23 bases between. Looked up from germline, CDR1 is MNHEY and CDR2 is SMNVEV (reference sequence). This CDR3 contains 18 residues.

The V gene is TRBV27, the J gene TRBJ2-1; weak D call: TRBD1 (5 bases). Sequenced material: blood. The TCR sequence derives from a man younger than 30 with Graves' ophthalmopathy. CDR3 in DNA: TGTGCCAGCAGTTTAACATTTTCAGGCATGGGGCCTACCAATGAGCAGTTCTTC. It is translated as CASSLTFSGMGPTNEQFF.